What follows are 11 T cell receptor beta chains derived from one specimen sequenced in a study of follicular helper T cells after annual influenza vaccination. Profiled with immunoSEQ multiplex PCR; TCRdb holds only in-frame clones, not every one. The sample records 2,700 or so clones, around 80% being singletons. Time point reported: 2014-2015 season, pre-vaccination. Sequencing used CXCR5+ CD38- circulating T follicular helper cells from blood, obtained on the day of influenza vaccination. As to subset: circulating Tfh, non-naive CD4+CXCR5+PD-1+ (ICOS+CD38+ or ICOS-CD38-). The receptors were sampled from an adult who received the influenza vaccine.

V usage is TRBV19 and J usage is TRBJ1-2; 9 nucleotides line up with TRBD1. In germline, CDR1 is LNHDA, CDR2 SQIVND (reference sequence). The CDR3 extends over 20 amino acids. J was trimmed by 0 bases and V by 5 bases; bases with no gene match: 19. The CDR3 DNA reads TGTGCCAGTAGTTCCCGCCCGGAGAGGACAGGGGAGGTGACTAACTATGGCTACACCTTC. This codes for CASSSRPERTGEVTNYGYTF.

The chain carries TRBV5-1 and TRBJ1-1, with D possibly matching TRBD1 (6 bases). Trimming cost V 4 bases and J 7 bases, with 17 bases left between them. The CDR3 consists of 14 residues. The germline V gene has CDR1 SGHRS and CDR2 YFSETQ. CDR3 amino acids: CASSPSAIQGEAFF. The CDR3, as DNA: TGCGCCAGCAGCCCCTCCGCGATACAGGGTGAAGCTTTCTTT.

For the CDR3, the DNA is TGCGCCAGCGCGAGAGGGACAGATACGCAGTATTTT. Residues: CASARGTDTQYF. V and J are TRBV4-1 and TRBJ2-3; TRBD2 might be the D (5 bases). Germline assignment: CDR1 MGHRA and CDR2 YSYEKL. The ends were cut back, 8 bases at V and 3 bases at J, with 9 bases in the middle. This CDR3 contains 12 residues.

V and J are TRBV20-1 and TRBJ2-3; unclear D gene. The CDR3 loop spans 11 amino acids. The germline CDR1 and CDR2 sequences are DFQATT and SNEGSKA (reference sequence). The CDR3 region is CKVAVTDTQYF. The CDR3, as DNA: TGCAAAGTGGCAGTAACCGATACGCAGTATTTT.

In this sample, this clone turned up a few times. The CDR3 loop reads CASSLKRGALGELFF. The CDR3 coding sequence is TGTGCCAGCAGCTTAAAGCGGGGGGCCCTCGGGGAGCTGTTTTTT. The rearrangement uses TRBV7-2 and TRBJ2-2; 9 positions agree with TRBD2. Germline CDR1 and CDR2: SGHTA and FQGNSA. Unmatched junction bases numbered 5, after V lost 2 bases and J lost 7 bases. This CDR3 contains 15 residues.

This clone occurred a few times. This chain links TRBV7-2 with TRBJ2-4; no firm D call. V lost 1 base to trimming and J lost 2 bases, with 9 bases between them. Per germline, CDR1 SGHTA and CDR2 FQGNSA. This CDR3 has 15 residues. The CDR3, as DNA: TGTGCCAGCAGCTTAGAAGTCGGCCCCAAAAACATTCAGTACTTC. This sequence encodes CASSLEVGPKNIQYF. Complete variable domain (other parts from reference TRBV7-2 and TRBJ2-4): GAGVSQSPSNKVTEKGKDVELRCDPISGHTALYWYRQSLGQGLEFLIYFQGNSAPDKSGLPSDRFSAERTGGSVSTLTIQRTQQEDSAVYLCASSLEVGPKNIQYFGAGTRLSVL.

The V call is TRBV4-3, the J call TRBJ1-2; 7 bases fit TRBD1. Trimming cost V 2 bases and J 1 base; bases outside gene matches: 7. From germline, CDR1 is LGHNA and CDR2 YSLEER. This CDR3 has 16 residues. The CDR3 spells CASSQQTGPYNYGYTF. The CDR3 DNA follows: TGCGCCAGCAGCCAACAGACAGGGCCCTATAACTATGGCTACACCTTC.

The chain employs TRBV5-6 and TRBJ2-2, with unresolved D. From germline, CDR1 is SGHDT and CDR2 YYEEEE. The CDR3 totals 14 residues. The V end was cut by 0 bases, the J end by 5 bases, with 8 bases between. CDR3 DNA sequence: TGTGCCAGCAGCTTGGGTTGGGCGACCGGGGAGCTGTTTTTT. Its translation: CASSLGWATGELFF. The full variable domain, with the rest looked up from reference TRBV5-6 and TRBJ2-2, is DAGVTQSPTHLIKTRGQQVTLRCSPKSGHDTVSWYQQALGQGPQFIFQYYEEEERQRGNFPDRFSGHQFPNYSSELNVNALLLGDSALYLCASSLGWATGELFFGEGSRLTVL.

The chain couples TRBV4-3 to TRBJ2-5; no firm D call. This CDR3 contains 15 residues. V lost 0 bases to trimming and J lost 2 bases, with 10 bases between them. Germline loops: CDR1 LGHNA, CDR2 YSLEER. CDR3 sequence reads: CASSQDLLRQETQYF. CDR3 coding DNA: TGCGCCAGCAGCCAAGATCTTCTCAGGCAAGAGACCCAGTACTTC.

The chain is built from TRBV7-6 and TRBJ1-2; D is unresolved. From germline, CDR1 is SGHVS and CDR2 FNYEAQ. V gave up 0 bases and J gave up 2 bases, with 10 bases separating them. The CDR3 is 15 amino acids. The CDR3 is CASSLAIDPNYGYTF. The CDR3 DNA sequence: TGTGCCAGCAGCTTAGCGATCGATCCCAACTATGGCTACACCTTC.

The chain combines TRBV2 with TRBJ2-3, with 12 positions matching TRBD2. This CDR3 spans 15 amino acids. The germline gives CDR1 SNHLY, CDR2 FYNNEI. V was pared by 4 bases and J by 6 bases, with 5 bases of the junction left unmatched. CDR3 sequence reads: CASSVPSGGVDTQYF. For the CDR3, the DNA is TGTGCCAGCAGTGTTCCTAGCGGGGGGGTTGATACGCAGTATTTT.